Detailed here is one T cell receptor beta chain. Antigen specificity is unknown. These data are taken from a study of cytotoxic CD8 clonotypes in ibrutinib-treated CLL. The study, taken as a whole, reports: Patients showed higher baseline clonality than age-matched healthy donors, and it tracked circulating CD8+ T-cell counts. Clonality grew at ibrutinib response; at progression, it decreased back toward baseline.

This CDR3 is 14 amino acids long. After removal of 7 bases from V and 2 bases from J, the junction contained 5 bases not matched to a gene. The germline V gene has CDR1 MNHNS and CDR2 SASEGT. Repertoires were generated with immunoSEQ multiplex PCR, while TCRdb's copy carries only in-frame clones and drops some. The data contain under 150,000 clones, 91% of them singletons. This receptor was taken from a human donor with chronic lymphocytic leukemia. The sequencing used PBMCs, collected after 12 months of ibrutinib treatment. The genes are TRBV6-1 and TRBJ1-5, with TRBD1 identical over 7 bases. The CDR3 nucleotides read TGTGCCAGCATATGGGGGACAGGCAATCAGCCCCAGCATTTT. Its translation: CASIWGTGNQPQHF.